The sequence of this T cell receptor (beta chain) was determined in a study of T cells after yellow fever vaccination. This clonotype has a handful of counts. The CDR3 covers 13 residues. From germline, CDR1 is SGDLS and CDR2 YYNGEE. Between the trimmed V and J ends, which lost 0 bases and 7 bases, there was a span of 11 bases. TCRdb re-called the 5' RACE reads through MiXCR, storing one row per CDR3 protein. This sample has hundreds of thousands of distinct CDR3 sequences, with about 9.5% found just once. The source is a man aged 18 to 29 who received the YFV17D yellow fever vaccine. The V and J genes are TRBV9 and TRBJ2-7; D is tentatively TRBD1 or TRBD2 (6 bases each). The specimen was PBMCs, collected on the day of the first yellow fever vaccination. The CDR3 is CASSVVGGREQYF. The CDR3 bases are TGTGCCAGCAGCGTAGTGGGGGGCCGGGAGCAGTACTTC. The full variable domain, with the rest looked up from reference TRBV9 and TRBJ2-7, is DSGVTQTPKHLITATGQRVTLRCSPRSGDLSVYWYQQSLDQGLQFLIQYYNGEERAKGNILERFSAQQFPDLHSELNLSSLELGDSALYFCASSVVGGREQYFGPGTRLTVT.